This is a list of T cell receptor beta chains from one sample in a study of stem cell transplantation in POMP-related autoinflammatory disease. The assay was immunoSEQ multiplex PCR, and TCRdb's table has in-frame clones only and misses some. The sample consists of some 70,000 clones, roughly 91% of them appearing once. Source: CD4+ T cells from PBMCs, taken after stem cell transplantation. All receptors derive from a human patient with POMP-related autoinflammation and immune dysregulation (PRAID). Some of the T cells may derive from the graft donor. Each CDR3 is given without its conserved first and last residue.

v_call: TRBV7-3
j_call: TRBJ2-1
cdr3_aa: ASSLTAGGPWNEQF

v_call: TRBV30
j_call: TRBJ2-7
cdr3_aa: AWSPGLADYEQY

v_call: TRBV18
j_call: TRBJ2-5
cdr3_aa: ASSPNDRRFETQY

v_call: TRBV2
j_call: TRBJ1-5
cdr3_aa: ASSGWGGGVQPQH

v_call: TRBV14
j_call: TRBJ2-4
cdr3_aa: ASSQDDRGNAKNIQY

v_call: TRBV27
j_call: TRBJ1-6
cdr3_aa: ASSLSWRGPWD

v_call: TRBV15
j_call: TRBJ1-2
cdr3_aa: ATSRVTGVRPGGYT

v_call: TRBV19
j_call: TRBJ2-5
cdr3_aa: ASTLAGGRYQETQY

v_call: TRBV5-1
j_call: TRBJ1-2
cdr3_aa: ASSKGQGAQSYGYT

v_call: TRBV5-1
j_call: TRBJ1-3
cdr3_aa: ASSLDHSSGNTIY

v_call: TRBV9
j_call: TRBJ2-7
cdr3_aa: ASSGLSGRIHEQY

v_call: TRBV13
j_call: TRBJ2-5
cdr3_aa: ASSWGVRAPRETQY

v_call: TRBV11-2
j_call: TRBJ1-3
cdr3_aa: ASSPLKGSGNTIY

v_call: TRBV5-1
j_call: TRBJ1-4
cdr3_aa: ASSLGDRYNEKLF

v_call: TRBV4-2
j_call: TRBJ1-5
cdr3_aa: ASSGGTGGNQPQH

v_call: TRBV2
j_call: TRBJ2-5
cdr3_aa: ASSDWRETQY

v_call: TRBV4-1
j_call: TRBJ2-5
cdr3_aa: ASSHNRLAGGRETQY

v_call: TRBV5-6
j_call: TRBJ2-7
cdr3_aa: ASSRGVGDEQY

v_call: TRBV7-9
j_call: TRBJ2-1
cdr3_aa: ASSLMVGSNEQF

v_call: TRBV11-1
j_call: TRBJ2-2
cdr3_aa: ASSMTGRTGELF

v_call: TRBV4-1
j_call: TRBJ1-1
cdr3_aa: ASSQAPSRTGGANTEAF

v_call: TRBV28
j_call: TRBJ1-2
cdr3_aa: ASSRQGSSGYT

v_call: TRBV27
j_call: TRBJ2-5
cdr3_aa: ASSLGVGGPWTQY

v_call: TRBV7-2
j_call: TRBJ2-4
cdr3_aa: ASSRDRAKNIQY

v_call: TRBV3-1/TRBV3-2
j_call: TRBJ2-5
cdr3_aa: ASSWLGGARETQY

v_call: TRBV5-4
j_call: TRBJ2-1
cdr3_aa: ASSLEGGGAAYNEQF

v_call: TRBV5-1
j_call: TRBJ1-1
cdr3_aa: ASSLEGGGTEAF

v_call: TRBV9
j_call: TRBJ2-6
cdr3_aa: ASSTPRGLIFWANVLT

v_call: TRBV5-1
j_call: TRBJ1-2
cdr3_aa: ASSDPGRLDYGYT

v_call: TRBV7-3
j_call: TRBJ2-3
cdr3_aa: ASSLGTAPDTQY

v_call: TRBV2
j_call: TRBJ2-7
cdr3_aa: ASRAGTLAYEQY

v_call: TRBV5-1
j_call: TRBJ1-4
cdr3_aa: ASSFFAGGVGEKLF